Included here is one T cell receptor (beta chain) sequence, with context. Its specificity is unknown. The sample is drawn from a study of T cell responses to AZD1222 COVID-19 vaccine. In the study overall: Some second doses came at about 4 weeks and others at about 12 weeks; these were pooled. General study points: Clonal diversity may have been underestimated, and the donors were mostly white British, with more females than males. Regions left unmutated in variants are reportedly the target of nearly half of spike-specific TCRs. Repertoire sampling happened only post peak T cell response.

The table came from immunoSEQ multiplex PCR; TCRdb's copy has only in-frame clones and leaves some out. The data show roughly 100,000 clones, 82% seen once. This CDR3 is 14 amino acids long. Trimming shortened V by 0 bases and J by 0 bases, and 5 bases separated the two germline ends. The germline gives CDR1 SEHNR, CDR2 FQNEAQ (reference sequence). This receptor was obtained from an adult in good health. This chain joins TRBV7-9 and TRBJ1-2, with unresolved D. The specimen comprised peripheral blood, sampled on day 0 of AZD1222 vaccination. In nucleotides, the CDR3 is TGTGCCAGCAGCTTAGCTGCCACTAACTATGGCTACACCTTC. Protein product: CASSLAATNYGYTF.